This T cell receptor (beta chain) was identified in a study of T cell repertoires in cytomegalovirus infection. Overall study: The authors relied on CMV epitopes, both recently identified HLA-C-restricted and well-studied HLA-B-restricted. CMV infection together with matching HLA type was indicated by public TCR beta signatures.

The germline V gene encodes CDR1 SGHVS and CDR2 FNYEAQ. Unmatched junction bases numbered 8, after V lost 5 bases and J lost 3 bases. The CDR3 has 16 amino acids. In its sample, this clonotype was seen many times. Its antigen is still unknown. Each CDR3 protein is one row after TCRdb ran MiXCR on the reads. This table has 700,000 to 950,000 distinct CDR3 sequences, around a third appearing once. General study findings and limits: CMV carriers having the relevant HLA were flagged by cumulative public TCR beta family frequency. The ex vivo response was dominated by HLA-C-restricted CMV-specific TCR beta clonotypes.

The chain is built from TRBV7-6 and TRBJ2-2; 8 bases map to TRBD1. This receptor was obtained from a human donor in good health (CMV status not recorded). Some clones in this sample may be carry-over from other donors' samples. The sequenced sample was cultured CD8+ T cells from PBMCs, obtained from culture after CMV antigen stimulation. The DNA of the CDR3 is TGTGCCAGCAGCCACACAGAACAGGGGGACACCGGGGAGCTGTTTTTT. It is translated as CASSHTEQGDTGELFF.